The clone carrying this T cell receptor beta chain has only a few counts. What it recognizes is unknown. CDR3 size: 19 residues. Trimming cost V 1 base and J 0 bases; bases outside gene matches: 11. Germline lookup yields CDR1 SGHRS and CDR2 YFSETQ. Included in the TCR beta cDNA libraries were unique molecular identifiers. Researchers reported 520,000 or so cDNA molecules coming from around 1 to 9.1 million T cells. TCRdb used MiXCR to reprocess the PCR reads, holding one entry per CDR3 protein. Of about 770,000 distinct CDR3 sequences in the sample, around 46% are singletons; the top ten hold approximately 4.4%. The data originate from a study of post-analysis software for immune sequencing data. Findings and limits, study-wide: Five TRBV segments occurring more often in patients than controls included TRBV5-6, TRBV5-1 and TRBV20-1. A significant reduction in normalized Chao1 diversity was observed in multiple sclerosis patients versus controls.

V is TRBV5-1 and J is TRBJ2-3, with 10 bases lining up with TRBD2. This sequence originates from a girl aged 5 to 17 with multiple sclerosis. Sequenced: blood. The CDR3, as DNA: TGCGCCAGCAGCTTGATACGGACTAGCGGAAGATCTAGCACAGATACGCAGTATTTT. Protein sequence: CASSLIRTSGRSSTDTQYF.